This T cell receptor beta chain was recorded in a study of T-cell memory formation after mild COVID-19. Each CDR3 protein is one row after TCRdb ran MiXCR on the 5' RACE reads. The top ten clones hold 8.5% to 9% of a sample with around 450,000 distinct CDR3 sequences, approximately 25% of them seen once. The CDR3 totals 14 residues. V shed 2 bases, J shed 4 bases, and the junction held 3 bases outside the gene matches. Germline CDR1 reads SGHTA; CDR2 reads FQGNSA. This clonotype occurred a few times. Its antigen is unknown. Findings and caveats of the study: From day 15 to 85, contracting clones were balanced between CD4 and CD8, whereas later expanders leaned toward CD4+. Pre-infection memory showed some responding clones, and this suggested that cross-reactive memory joined. Day 37-peaking second-wave clones had unconfirmed SARS-CoV-2 specificity.

This TCR was sampled from an adult woman who had mild COVID-19 (a few samples of this study predate the infection). Cell type and time point are not known. V gene TRBV7-2 combines with J gene TRBJ1-1; 8 bases match TRBD1. Material for sequencing was PBMCs or a T cell subset sorted from them (not recorded which). DNA for the CDR3: TGTGCCAGCAGCTTATCAACAGGGGGCACTGAAGCTTTCTTT. It translates to CASSLSTGGTEAFF. Full variable domain (outside the CDR3, taken from reference TRBV7-2 and TRBJ1-1): GAGVSQSPSNKVTEKGKDVELRCDPISGHTALYWYRQSLGQGLEFLIYFQGNSAPDKSGLPSDRFSAERTGGSVSTLTIQRTQQEDSAVYLCASSLSTGGTEAFFGQGTRLTVV.